A selection of T cell receptor beta chains follows, all from one sample in a study of PD-1 blockade in classical Hodgkin lymphoma. Repertoires were generated with immunoSEQ multiplex PCR, while TCRdb's copy carries only in-frame clones and drops some. The sample consists of more than 50,000 clones, about 64% of them appearing once. The sample consisted of peripheral blood mononuclear cells (PBMCs), taken before the second cycle of nivolumab. The receptors were gathered from a human donor with classical Hodgkin lymphoma. Both conserved end residues are part of each CDR3. D genes are given only for firm matches. Clone size, where shown, is once, few, many, or a class for clones that have expanded.

V	J	size	D	DNA	CDR3
TRBV12-5	TRBJ2-2	-	TRBD2	TGTGCTAGTGGCAGCTTTCTAGCGGGAGGGCCTAAAACCGGGGAGCTGTTTTTT	CASGSFLAGGPKTGELFF
TRBV30	TRBJ2-1	-	-	TGTGCCTGGAGTGTACGCCCCTATGACAATGAGCAGTTCTTC	CAWSVRPYDNEQFF
TRBV11-2	TRBJ2-7	-	-	TGTGCCAGCAGCCAGATTGAGACAAGCTCCTACGAGCAGTACTTC	CASSQIETSSYEQYF
TRBV7-8	TRBJ1-1	few	-	TGTGCCAGCAGCTTAGGACGCAACACTGAAGCTTTCTTT	CASSLGRNTEAFF
TRBV5-1	TRBJ2-7	-	-	TGCGCCAGCAGCTTGGGAGTAGCGGTAGGCCACGAGCAGTACTTC	CASSLGVAVGHEQYF
TRBV18	TRBJ2-5	few	-	TGTGCCAGCTCACTTCGGGATCAAGAGACCCAGTACTTC	CASSLRDQETQYF
TRBV5-3	TRBJ1-5	-	-	TGTGCCAGCAGCTTACAGGGCAATCAGCCCCAGCATTTT	CASSLQGNQPQHF
TRBV29-1	TRBJ1-4	-	-	TGCAGCGTATTAGGGGCTCTAGGGGAAAAACTGTTTTTT	CSVLGALGEKLFF
TRBV29-1	TRBJ2-7	-	-	TGCAGCGTTGAGGGTGGGCACGGAGGGTACGAGCAGTACTTC	CSVEGGHGGYEQYF
TRBV5-1	TRBJ1-3	-	-	TGCGCCAGCAGCTTGAACGGCAACTCTGGAAACACCATATATTTT	CASSLNGNSGNTIYF
TRBV7-7	TRBJ2-5	few	TRBD2	TGTGCTAGCAGCCTGGGACTAGCGGGAGGCGAGACCCAGTACTTC	CASSLGLAGGETQYF
TRBV5-1	TRBJ2-3	few	-	TGCGCCACCTCTGAAGGGCCCCCCACAGATACGCAGTATTTT	CATSEGPPTDTQYF
TRBV18	TRBJ1-5	-	-	TGTGCCAACTCACGCTCGGGGGTAAATCAGCCCCAGCATTTT	CANSRSGVNQPQHF
TRBV2	TRBJ2-1	-	-	TGTGCCAGCAAAGGGTATTACGGAAGTACGAATGAGCAGTTCTTC	CASKGYYGSTNEQFF
TRBV7-2	TRBJ1-5	-	-	TGTGCCAGCAGCCTTGAGGTCCAGCCCCAGCATTTT	CASSLEVQPQHF
TRBV6-6	TRBJ1-5	few	-	TGTGCCAGCAGTTCGTCAGGCAATCAGCCCCAGCATTTT	CASSSSGNQPQHF
TRBV9	TRBJ2-1	-	TRBD2	TGTGCCAGCAGCGTAGAAGGGACTAGCTTTGAGCAGTTCTTC	CASSVEGTSFEQFF
TRBV29-1	TRBJ2-1	-	TRBD2	TGCAGCGTGGGGACTAGCGGGGGGGTCTACAATGAGCAGTTCTTC	CSVGTSGGVYNEQFF
TRBV9	TRBJ2-3	-	TRBD2	TGTGCCAGCAGCGTTAGCGGGAGTAGCACAGATACGCAGTATTTT	CASSVSGSSTDTQYF
TRBV28	TRBJ2-7	-	-	TGTGCCAGCAGTACAGGGAGCTACGAGCAGTACTTC	CASSTGSYEQYF
TRBV30	TRBJ1-5	-	-	TGTGCCTTCTCCAGGGGAGGCGGCAATCAGCCCCAGCATTTT	CAFSRGGGNQPQHF
TRBV5-1	TRBJ2-2	many	-	TGCGCCAGCAGCCCTCGGGACACCGGGGAGCTGTTTTTT	CASSPRDTGELFF
TRBV7-9	TRBJ2-5	-	-	TGTGCCAGCAGCTTAATATCCGGGACTTATAAAAAAGAGACCCAGTACTTC	CASSLISGTYKKETQYF
TRBV7-8	TRBJ2-6	few	-	TGTGCCAGCAGCTATCAGACAGTCTCTGGGGCCAACGTCCTGACTTTC	CASSYQTVSGANVLTF
TRBV5-1	TRBJ2-3	-	-	TGCGCCAGCAGCTTGAACGGGGGCACAGATACGCAGTATTTT	CASSLNGGTDTQYF
TRBV2	TRBJ1-5	few	-	TGTGCCAGCAGGGATACTGGCCTAACATCGCCCCAGCATTTT	CASRDTGLTSPQHF
TRBV5-1	TRBJ2-7	-	-	TGCGCCAGCAGCGGGGCTAACGACGAGCAGTACTTC	CASSGANDEQYF
TRBV5-4	TRBJ1-1	-	TRBD1	TGTGCCAGCAGCTTGGGACAGGGGGCATTGTATACTGAAGCTTTCTTT	CASSLGQGALYTEAFF
TRBV27	TRBJ1-2	few	TRBD1	TGTGCCAGCAGTTCTCCGGGACAGGGGTCGTATGGCTACACCTTC	CASSSPGQGSYGYTF
TRBV12-5	TRBJ2-7	-	-	TGTGCTAGTGGTTCAGGGACACTCGTCTACGAGCAGTACTTC	CASGSGTLVYEQYF
TRBV7-2	TRBJ2-7	-	-	TGTGCCAGCAGCCCCTTCCACGGGGTCGAGCAGTACTTC	CASSPFHGVEQYF
TRBV6-1	TRBJ1-1	-	-	TGTGCCAGCAGTGCTCAGCCGAACACTGAAGCTTTCTTT	CASSAQPNTEAFF
TRBV18	TRBJ2-7	-	TRBD1	TGTGCCAGCTCACCATGGACAGGGCAGAGCGAGCAGTACTTC	CASSPWTGQSEQYF
TRBV2	TRBJ2-3	-	-	TGTGCCTCCGGTATATCGACAGATACGCAGTATTTT	CASGISTDTQYF
TRBV29-1	TRBJ1-2	-	TRBD1	TGCAGCGTTGTAGGGGACAGGGGGAACTATGGCTACACCTTC	CSVVGDRGNYGYTF
TRBV11-2	TRBJ2-2	few	-	TGTGCCAGCAGCTTAGCGGGGGCCGGGGAGCTGTTTTTT	CASSLAGAGELFF
TRBV27	TRBJ1-3	-	-	TGTGCCAGCAGGGGGGGTTCTAGAAACACCATATATTTT	CASRGGSRNTIYF
TRBV7-9	TRBJ1-3	few	-	TGTGCCAGCAGCCCTTTAAACACCATATATTTT	CASSPLNTIYF
TRBV2	TRBJ2-1	few	-	TGTGCCAGCAGTGAACAGGGGATCAGCAATGAGCAGTTCTTC	CASSEQGISNEQFF
TRBV2	TRBJ1-1	-	-	TGTGCCAGCAGCGGGGACGCCCGGGGGGTGACTGAAGCTTTCTTT	CASSGDARGVTEAFF
TRBV21-1	TRBJ1-5	-	-	TGTGCCAGCAGCAAAAGGAAATCCAGGGGGTTCATGAGGAGCAATCAGCCCCAGCATTTT	CASSKRKSRGFMRSNQPQHF
TRBV6-6	TRBJ2-7	-	TRBD2	TGTGCCAGCAGCTTCGGGGGGGGCACGTACGAGCAGTACTTC	CASSFGGGTYEQYF
TRBV5-4	TRBJ2-7	-	TRBD2	TGTGCCAGCAGCTCTAGCGGGAGTGGCCACGAGCAGTACTTC	CASSSSGSGHEQYF
TRBV6-5	TRBJ1-5	-	TRBD1	TGTGCCAGCAGAGGACAGGGGGGCAATCAGCCCCAGCATTTT	CASRGQGGNQPQHF
TRBV7-9	TRBJ2-1	-	-	TGTGCCAGCAGCTTAGTGCAGGCCAACAATGAGCAGTTCTTC	CASSLVQANNEQFF
TRBV7-2	TRBJ2-7	-	TRBD2	TGTGCCAGCAGCTTAGCCCGCGGACTAGCGACAAGCTCCTACGAGCAGTACTTC	CASSLARGLATSSYEQYF
TRBV2	TRBJ2-4	-	TRBD1	TGTGCCAGCAACTTCGATTCAGGGGGCGGAAACATTCAGTACTTC	CASNFDSGGGNIQYF
TRBV14	TRBJ2-7	few	-	TGTGCCAGCAGCAGACCCCTCGTGGGCGAGCAGTACTTC	CASSRPLVGEQYF
TRBV5-6	TRBJ2-7	many	-	TGTGCCAGCAGCTTGGTGATCGAGCAGTACTTC	CASSLVIEQYF
TRBV5-1	TRBJ1-2	-	TRBD1	TGCGCCAGCAGCTCGAACCTGGGACAGGGGGCTGAAGGCTACACCTTC	CASSSNLGQGAEGYTF
TRBV11-2	TRBJ1-3	many	TRBD1	TGTGCCAGCAGCTACGGGACAGGATTATCGGGAAACACCATATATTTT	CASSYGTGLSGNTIYF
TRBV5-4	TRBJ2-3	-	TRBD2	TGTGCCAGCGGCAAAGGACTAGCGGGAACCACAGATACGCAGTATTTT	CASGKGLAGTTDTQYF
TRBV7-8	TRBJ2-5	-	TRBD2	TGTGCCAGCAGCCCCCGAGCGGGAGGGCCTGGAGAGACCCAGTACTTC	CASSPRAGGPGETQYF
TRBV18	TRBJ1-1	-	-	TGTGCCAGCTCACCAAGACAAGGTGAAGCTTTCTTT	CASSPRQGEAFF